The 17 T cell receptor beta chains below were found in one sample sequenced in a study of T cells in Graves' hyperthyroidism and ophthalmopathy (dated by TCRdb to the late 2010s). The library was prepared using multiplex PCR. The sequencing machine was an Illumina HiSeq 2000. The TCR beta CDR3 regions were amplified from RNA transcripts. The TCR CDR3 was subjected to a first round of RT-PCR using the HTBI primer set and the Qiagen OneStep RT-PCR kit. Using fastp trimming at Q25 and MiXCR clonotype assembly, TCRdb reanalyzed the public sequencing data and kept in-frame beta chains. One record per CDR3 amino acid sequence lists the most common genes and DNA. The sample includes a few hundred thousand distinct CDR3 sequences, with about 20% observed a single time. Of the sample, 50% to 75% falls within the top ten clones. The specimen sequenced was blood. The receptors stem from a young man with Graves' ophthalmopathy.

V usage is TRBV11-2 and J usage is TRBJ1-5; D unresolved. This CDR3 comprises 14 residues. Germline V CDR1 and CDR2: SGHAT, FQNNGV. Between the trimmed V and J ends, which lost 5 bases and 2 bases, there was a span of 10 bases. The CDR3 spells CASSLTRGNQPQHF. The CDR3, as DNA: TGTGCCAGCAGCCTCACTCGGGGCAATCAGCCCCAGCATTTT.

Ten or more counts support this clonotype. DNA for the CDR3: TGTGCCAGCAGTGAAGGCCTTAACTATGGCTACACCTTC. This codes for CASSEGLNYGYTF. The chain has TRBV2 and TRBJ1-2; D call uncertain. The CDR3 sequence is 13 residues long. CDR1 is SNHLY and CDR2 is FYNNEI in the germline V gene. Trimming stripped 1 base from V and 1 base from J, with 4 bases between.

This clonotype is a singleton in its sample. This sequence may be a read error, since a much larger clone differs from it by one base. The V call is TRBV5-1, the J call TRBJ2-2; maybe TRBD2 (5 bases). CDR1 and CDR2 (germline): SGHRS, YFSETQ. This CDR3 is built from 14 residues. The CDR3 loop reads CASRTYINTGELLF. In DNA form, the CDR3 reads TGCGCCAGCAGAACCTACATCAACACCGGGGAGCTGCTTTTT.

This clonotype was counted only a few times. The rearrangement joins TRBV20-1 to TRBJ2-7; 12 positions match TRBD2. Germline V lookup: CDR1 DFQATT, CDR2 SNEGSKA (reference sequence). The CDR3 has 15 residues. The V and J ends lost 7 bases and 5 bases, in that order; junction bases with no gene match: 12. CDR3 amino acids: CSVASGRAFGDEQYF. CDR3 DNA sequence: TGCAGTGTGGCTAGCGGGAGGGCCTTCGGGGACGAGCAGTACTTC.

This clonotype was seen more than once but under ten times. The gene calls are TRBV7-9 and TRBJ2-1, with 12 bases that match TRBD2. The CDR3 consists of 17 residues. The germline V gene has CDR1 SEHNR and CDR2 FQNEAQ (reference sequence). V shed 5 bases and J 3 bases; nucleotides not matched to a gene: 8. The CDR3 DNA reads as TGTGCCAGCAGCGGGACGGGACTAGCGGGCGTCTACAATGAGCAGTTCTTC. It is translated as CASSGTGLAGVYNEQFF. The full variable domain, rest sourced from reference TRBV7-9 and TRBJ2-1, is DTGVSQNPRHKITKRGQNVTFRCDPISEHNRLYWYRQTLGQGPEFLTYFQNEAQLEKSRLLSDRFSAERPKGSFSTLEIQRTEQGDSAMYLCASSGTGLAGVYNEQFFGPGTRLTVL.

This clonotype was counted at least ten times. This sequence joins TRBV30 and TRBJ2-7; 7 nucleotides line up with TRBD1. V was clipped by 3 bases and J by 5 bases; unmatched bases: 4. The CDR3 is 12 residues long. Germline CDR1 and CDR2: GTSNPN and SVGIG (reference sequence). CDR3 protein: CAWRHQGDEQYF. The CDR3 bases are TGTGCCTGGAGACACCAGGGGGACGAGCAGTACTTC.

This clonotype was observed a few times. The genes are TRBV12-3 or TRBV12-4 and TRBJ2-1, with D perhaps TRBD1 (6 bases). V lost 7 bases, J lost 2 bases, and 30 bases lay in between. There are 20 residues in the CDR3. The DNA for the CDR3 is TGTGCCAGCACCCTATATCCCCCCGACACGGCCCAGGGGCCCTACAATGAGCAGTTCTTC. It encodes CASTLYPPDTAQGPYNEQFF.

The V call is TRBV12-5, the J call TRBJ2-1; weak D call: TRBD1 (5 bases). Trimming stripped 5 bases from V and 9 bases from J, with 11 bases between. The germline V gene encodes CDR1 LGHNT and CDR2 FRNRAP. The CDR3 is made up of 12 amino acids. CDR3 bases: TGTGCTAGTGGTCTGCAGGGTGGTGAGCAGTTCTTC. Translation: CASGLQGGEQFF.

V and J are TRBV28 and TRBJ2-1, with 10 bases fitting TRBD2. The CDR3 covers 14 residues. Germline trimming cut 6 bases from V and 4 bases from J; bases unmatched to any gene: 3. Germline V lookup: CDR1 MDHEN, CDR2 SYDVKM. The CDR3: CASRTSGLYNEQFF. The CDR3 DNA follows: TGTGCCAGCAGGACTAGCGGGTTATACAATGAGCAGTTCTTC.

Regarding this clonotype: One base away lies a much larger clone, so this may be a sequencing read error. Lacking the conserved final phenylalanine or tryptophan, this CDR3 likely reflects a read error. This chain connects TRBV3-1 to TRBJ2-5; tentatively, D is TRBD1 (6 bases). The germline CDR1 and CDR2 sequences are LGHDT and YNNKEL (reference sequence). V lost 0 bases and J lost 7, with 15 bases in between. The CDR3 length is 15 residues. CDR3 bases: TGTGCCAGCAGCCAAGATCAGGGGCAGGGTGGGACCCAGTACCTC. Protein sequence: CASSQDQGQGGTQYL.

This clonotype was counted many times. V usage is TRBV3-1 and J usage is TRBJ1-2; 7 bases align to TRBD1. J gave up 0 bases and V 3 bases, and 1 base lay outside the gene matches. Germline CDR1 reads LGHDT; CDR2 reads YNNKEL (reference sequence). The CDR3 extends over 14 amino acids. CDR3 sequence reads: CASSQGQSNYGYTF. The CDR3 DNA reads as TGTGCCAGCAGCCAGGGACAGTCTAACTATGGCTACACCTTC. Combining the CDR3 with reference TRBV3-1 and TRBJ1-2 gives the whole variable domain DTAVSQTPKYLVTQMGNDKSIKCEQNLGHDTMYWYKQDSKKFLKIMFSYNNKELIINETVPNRFSPKSPDKAHLNLHINSLELGDSAVYFCASSQGQSNYGYTFGSGTRLTVV.

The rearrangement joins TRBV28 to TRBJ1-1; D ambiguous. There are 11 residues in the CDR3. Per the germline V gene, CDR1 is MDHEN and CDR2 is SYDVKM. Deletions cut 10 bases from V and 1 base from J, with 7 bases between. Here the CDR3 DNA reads TGTGCCACCGGAACGAACACTGAAGCTTTCTTT. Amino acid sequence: CATGTNTEAFF.

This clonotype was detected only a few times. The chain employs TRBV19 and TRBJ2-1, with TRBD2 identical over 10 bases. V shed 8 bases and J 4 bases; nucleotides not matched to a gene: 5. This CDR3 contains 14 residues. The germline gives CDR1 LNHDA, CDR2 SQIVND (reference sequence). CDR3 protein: CASRGTSAYNEQFF. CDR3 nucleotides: TGTGCCAGTCGGGGGACTAGCGCTTACAATGAGCAGTTCTTC.

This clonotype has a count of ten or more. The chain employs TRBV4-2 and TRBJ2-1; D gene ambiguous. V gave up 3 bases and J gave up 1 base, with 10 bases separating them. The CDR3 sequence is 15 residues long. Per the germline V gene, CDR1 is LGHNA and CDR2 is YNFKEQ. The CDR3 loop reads CASSQGSESYNEQFF. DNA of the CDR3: TGTGCCAGCAGCCAGGGTTCGGAATCCTACAATGAGCAGTTCTTC.

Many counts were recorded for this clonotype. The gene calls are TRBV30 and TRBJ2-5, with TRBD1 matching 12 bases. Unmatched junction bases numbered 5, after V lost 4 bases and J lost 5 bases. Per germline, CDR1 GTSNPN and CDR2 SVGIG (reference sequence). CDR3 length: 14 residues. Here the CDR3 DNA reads TGTGCCTGGACCCGGGACAGGGGGCTCGAGACCCAGTACTTC. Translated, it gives CAWTRDRGLETQYF.

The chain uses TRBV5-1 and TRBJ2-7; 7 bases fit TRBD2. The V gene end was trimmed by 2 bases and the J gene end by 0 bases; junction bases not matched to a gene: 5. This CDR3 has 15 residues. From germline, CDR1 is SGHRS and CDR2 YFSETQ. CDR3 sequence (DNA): TGCGCCAGCAGCTTTACAAGCGGGGACTCCTACGAGCAGTACTTC. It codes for CASSFTSGDSYEQYF.

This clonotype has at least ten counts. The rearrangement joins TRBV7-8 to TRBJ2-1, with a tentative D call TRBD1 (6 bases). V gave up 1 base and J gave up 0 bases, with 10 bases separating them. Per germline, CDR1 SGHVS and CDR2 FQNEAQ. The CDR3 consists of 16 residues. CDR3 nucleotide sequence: TGTGCCAGCAGCTTAGGGACAGACAGCTCCTACAATGAGCAGTTCTTC. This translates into CASSLGTDSSYNEQFF.